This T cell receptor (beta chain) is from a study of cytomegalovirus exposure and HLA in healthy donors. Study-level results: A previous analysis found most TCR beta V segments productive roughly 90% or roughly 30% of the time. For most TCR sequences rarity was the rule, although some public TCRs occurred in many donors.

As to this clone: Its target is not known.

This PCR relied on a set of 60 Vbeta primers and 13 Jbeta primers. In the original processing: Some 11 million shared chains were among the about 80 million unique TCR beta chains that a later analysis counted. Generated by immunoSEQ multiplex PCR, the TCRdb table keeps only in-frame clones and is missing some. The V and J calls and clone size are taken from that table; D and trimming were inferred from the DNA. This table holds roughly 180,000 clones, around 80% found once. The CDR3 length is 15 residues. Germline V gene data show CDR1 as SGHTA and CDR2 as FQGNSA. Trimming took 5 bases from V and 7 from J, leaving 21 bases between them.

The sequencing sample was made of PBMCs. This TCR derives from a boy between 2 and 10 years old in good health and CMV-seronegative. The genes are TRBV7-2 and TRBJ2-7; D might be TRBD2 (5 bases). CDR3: CASSVQPGSREEQYF. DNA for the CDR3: TGTGCCAGCAGCGTACAACCGGGTTCGAGGGAGGAGCAGTACTTC.